The subject of this entry is one T cell receptor beta chain. Its antigen is not identified. The libraries were made with immunoSEQ version 4 in survey mode. Only in-frame clones appear in the TCRdb table, and some are missing; sequencing was by immunoSEQ multiplex PCR. Here the sample spans about 40,000 clones, around 82% being singletons. The record originates from a study of persistence of HIV-infected CD4 T cells. Study-level information: Suppressive ART had lasted a median of about eight years. The study, taken as a whole, reports: TCRbeta richness was lower in CMV- and Gag-responding cells than in anti-CD3/anti-CD28-responding cells.

An overlapping HIV-1 Gag peptide pool stimulated these cells at 0.95 to 1 ug/peptide/mL. CD40L/CD69 double-negative CD45RO-high memory CD4+ T cells were collected. The CDR3 loop spans 12 amino acids. V dropped 2 bases and J dropped 5 bases, with 9 bases sitting between them. Germline CDR1 and CDR2: GTSNPN and SVGIG (reference sequence). The TCR was taken from an adult man with HIV who was CMV-seropositive. The material sequenced was CD4+ T cells sorted from PBMCs after approximately 20-hour stimulation, taken from a patient who received antiretroviral therapy. The chain recombines TRBV30 with TRBJ2-5; no definite D call. Here the CDR3 reads CAWSLYRETQYF. CDR3 in DNA: TGTGCCTGGAGTCTCTACCGGGAGACCCAGTACTTC. The full variable domain, its missing parts supplied by reference TRBV30 and TRBJ2-5, is SQTIHQWPATLVQPVGSPLSLECTVEGTSNPNLYWYRQAAGRGLQLLFYSVGIGQISSEVPQNLSASRPQDRQFILSSKKLLLSDSGFYLCAWSLYRETQYFGPGTRLLVL.